The 8 T cell receptor beta chains below all came from one sample that was sequenced in a study of cytomegalovirus exposure and HLA in healthy donors. Vbeta (60) and Jbeta (13) primers were used in the PCR. The assay was immunoSEQ multiplex PCR, and TCRdb's table has in-frame clones only and misses some. The sample contains some 160,000 clones, around 80% of which appear only once. The sequenced sample was PBMCs. The receptor set was obtained from a male donor in good health and CMV-seropositive.

J is TRBJ2-2 and V is TRBV15; D is possibly TRBD1 (6 bases). V lost 3 bases, J lost 4 bases, and 18 bases lay in between. Germline V lookup: CDR1 LNHNV, CDR2 YYDKDF (reference sequence). CDR3 length: 17 residues. This CDR3 reads CATSSPLGGGGTGELFF. The CDR3 DNA follows: TGTGCCACCAGCAGCCCCCTCGGTGGGGGCGGCACCGGGGAGCTGTTTTTT.

The genes are TRBV27 and TRBJ2-1, with TRBD2 identical over 14 bases. Germline V gene data show CDR1 as MNHEY and CDR2 as SMNVEV (reference sequence). The CDR3 length is 17 residues. Trimming cost V 2 bases and J 7 bases; bases outside gene matches: 7. The DNA for the CDR3 is TGTGCCAGCAGTTTAAGACTAGCGGGAGGGCCGAGAAATGAGCAGTTCTTC. As protein: CASSLRLAGGPRNEQFF.

This clone has more than one count but fewer than ten. V gene TRBV6-1 combines with J gene TRBJ2-3, with 9 bases aligning to TRBD2. Germline assignment: CDR1 MNHNS and CDR2 SASEGT. Trimming cost V 3 bases and J 6 bases; bases outside gene matches: 10. The CDR3 contains 16 residues. CDR3 region: CASSDGGVAGVDTQYF. Here the CDR3 DNA reads TGTGCCAGCAGTGATGGGGGGGTAGCGGGAGTGGATACGCAGTATTTT.

The chain has TRBV29-1 and TRBJ2-3, with TRBD2 matching over 7 bases. The germline V gene has CDR1 SQVTM and CDR2 ANQGSEA. The junction had 9 bases not matched to a gene; V was cut back by 4 bases and J by 2 bases. The CDR3 extends over 15 amino acids. In DNA, the CDR3 is TGCAGCGTTGTTTCTGCGGGAGTATTCACAGATACGCAGTATTTT. It specifies CSVVSAGVFTDTQYF.

In DNA form, the CDR3 reads TGTGCCAGCAGTACGGGGGGCGGTTGGGGGGAGCCCCAGCATTTT. It encodes CASSTGGGWGEPQHF. V is TRBV6-5 and J is TRBJ1-5; D might be TRBD1 (6 bases). The CDR3 runs 15 residues. V was trimmed by 5 bases and J by 8 bases, leaving 19 bases between them. Germline CDR1 MNHEY, CDR2 SVGAGI.

The chain uses TRBV9 and TRBJ2-7, with a weak D call TRBD2 (5 bases). The CDR3 contains 15 residues. The V end was cut by 0 bases, the J end by 2 bases, with 12 bases between. CDR1 SGDLS and CDR2 YYNGEE come from the germline V gene. The CDR3 spells CASSVGWRAAYEQYF. The CDR3 DNA follows: TGTGCCAGCAGCGTAGGATGGCGGGCGGCCTACGAGCAGTACTTC.

The sample holds one count of this clone. The genes are TRBV5-1 and TRBJ2-5; 8 bases match TRBD2. The germline CDR1 and CDR2 sequences are SGHRS and YFSETQ. V was clipped by 3 bases and J by 4 bases; unmatched bases: 2. This CDR3 is built from 13 residues. For the CDR3, the DNA is TGCGCCAGCAGCTACCTAGCGGGAGAGACCCAGTACTTC. It specifies CASSYLAGETQYF.

This sequence joins TRBV18 and TRBJ2-2; TRBD2 agrees at 11 bases. The CDR3 contains 14 residues. With V trimmed by 4 bases and J by 7 bases, 2 bases remained unmatched. CDR1 is KGHSH, CDR2 LQKENI, per germline. The chain's CDR3 is CASSRGLAGGELFF. The DNA of the CDR3 is TGTGCCAGCTCACGAGGACTAGCGGGCGGGGAGCTGTTTTTT.